The source of this T cell receptor beta chain is a study of CD8 T cells in Susac syndrome. Study conclusions and caveats: The study admitted that it had a relatively small number of individuals in its TCR sequencing and HLA analysis.

RNA amounts of roughly 0.5 to 1 ug underwent reverse transcription with random hexamers. Multiplex immunoSEQ PCR targeted 54 Vbeta and 13 Jbeta TCR beta segments. From the immunoSEQ multiplex PCR reads, TCRdb called clonotypes with MiXCR, one entry per CDR3 protein. There are around 200,000 distinct CDR3 sequences in the sample; roughly 94% occur only once, and approximately 0.094% lies in the top ten. The authors sequenced TCR beta from blood CD8+ and CD4+ T cells. Controls were age- and sex-matched healthy donors. Details on this clonotype: Its antigen is undetermined.

Trimming took off 3 bases at V and 8 bases at J, with 20 bases between the two ends. CDR3 length: 15 amino acids. Germline V gene data show CDR1 as DFQATT and CDR2 as SNEGSKA (reference sequence). This TCR came from a human donor in good health. Source material: CD4+ T cells from PBMCs. The rearrangement links TRBV20-1 to TRBJ2-1; maybe TRBD2 (5 bases). The CDR3 here is CSASRFGLALDEQFF. The CDR3 region has the DNA TGCAGTGCTAGCCGTTTTGGGCTAGCTTTAGATGAGCAGTTCTTC.